The TCR beta chain described here comes from a study of cytomegalovirus exposure and HLA in healthy donors. As for the study in general: Previous work identified some 120 million unique TCR beta sequences from 150 million to 200 million T cells.

The PCR contained 60 Vbeta and 13 Jbeta primers. Measured with immunoSEQ multiplex PCR; TCRdb has only the in-frame clones, and not every one. This sample yields over 120,000 clones, of which around three quarters are seen a single time; roughly 2% belongs to the top ten. The CDR3 loop spans 15 amino acids. Looked up from germline, CDR1 is MDHEN and CDR2 is SYDVKM. After removal of 6 bases from V and 0 bases from J, the junction contained 5 bases not matched to a gene. Overall study findings and caveats: When a later analysis compared HLA-associated TCR beta chains with equally common others, the HLA-associated chains turned out to be more clonally expanded and to have lower generation probabilities. Many donors carried some public TCRs, although rarity characterized most TCR sequences. In vitro work confirmed that a few CMV-associated chains recognize CMV antigens.

Points on this clone: Its target is unknown.

J is TRBJ1-3 and V is TRBV28, with TRBD1 identical over 7 bases. The sample consisted of PBMCs. The receptor was derived from a woman aged 60 to 75 in good health and CMV-seropositive. CDR3 in amino acids: CASSPGDSSGNTIYF. CDR3 DNA sequence: TGTGCCAGCAGCCCAGGGGACAGCTCTGGAAACACCATATATTTT.